This T cell receptor (beta chain) was identified during a study of blood T cell repertoires in COVID-19 (TCRdb year 2020). Background for the entire study: Samples from collaborators originated in the United States, Italy and Spain and spanned both the acute and convalescent phases of COVID-19. The prospective study material was composed of cDNA or gDNA derived from T cells, B-cell-depleted T cells, or PBMCs. Deeply sampled blood TCRbeta repertoires from subjects exposed to, actively infected with, or recovered from COVID-19 were included in the dataset. The repertoires were made available in a free public database intended to serve as a resource for research on the immune response to SARS-CoV-2. Samples were obtained from the ongoing ImmuneRACE study (first 160 participants) and from some 1,200 subjects provided by 6 global collaborators. Sample metadata almost always included a de-identified subject ID, COVID-19 status, age in years and sex. Where available, HLA class I and class II types were taken from metadata supplied by the sample provider and were not determined by assay-based typing.

V is pared back by 0 bases and J by 3 bases, with 11 bases lying between the germline termini. Measured from the cysteine to the phenylalanine, the CDR3 is 15 residues long. Here the CDR3 DNA is all that survives: 45 bases in frame from base 1. CDR1 and CDR2, looked up from the germline V gene, are SGHRS and YFSETQ. Broad study findings and their caveats: The amount of clinical and demographic metadata varied by source and participant and was provided uncurated.

TCRbeta CDR3 regions were amplified from genomic DNA by means of the immunoSEQ Assay, a bias-controlled multiplex PCR. Per the source publication's procedure: The number of nucleated cells in each sample was estimated from the amplification of reference gene primers within the assay. To quantify the absolute abundance of each unique TCRbeta CDR3 rearrangement, sequence reads were collapsed and filtered. Productive Simpson clonality was computed per sample as the square root of Simpson's diversity index over productive rearrangements. The immuneACCESS repertoire file appears here via TCRdb, limited to in-frame rearrangements. These files lack a portion of the clones; in checked studies, under half of the deficit traces to unresolved V genes, and the cause of the others is not known. From that table come the V and J calls and clone size; the DNA was used to work out D and trimming. In all, the sample holds about 94,000 clones, and approximately 79% of those were seen once. The ten largest clonotypes hold 3.9% of the sample.

One collaborating source in Seattle enrolled patients while the patients were actively infected and followed the patients over time throughout the course of disease. Collaborating institutions collected whole blood in K2EDTA tubes following their own protocols. For TCRbeta analysis, collaborators shipped samples as frozen whole blood, isolated PBMCs, or DNA extracted from either of those sample types. Comments on this clone: The specificity of this receptor is unknown. No base quality values were provided; no much bigger clone lies one nucleotide off.

The sequenced material came from peripheral blood. The rearranged segments are TRBV5-1 and TRBJ2-3; a weak D assignment points to TRBD1 (6 bases agree). The receptor comes from a man between 65 and 85 years old with COVID-19, enrolled during active disease. The nucleotides read TGCGCCAGCAGCTTGGATGGGGGCTATACAGATACGCAGTATTTT. Its protein product is CASSLDGGYTDTQYF.